Below, one TCR beta chain is given with its context. The junction departs from germline at one end; a sequencing error may be responsible. Clones were read by immunoSEQ multiplex PCR, and TCRdb kept only the in-frame ones, dropping some. The sample includes about 150,000 clones, around 88% of them seen just once. The data are from a study of T cell responses to AZD1222 COVID-19 vaccine. Germline CDR1 reads SNHLY; CDR2 reads FYNNEI. The CDR3 consists of 13 residues. This clonotype was obtained from an adult who received the AZD1222 COVID-19 vaccine. The chain combines TRBV2 with TRBJ1-1; no reliable D call. Sequences were derived from peripheral blood, sampled 28 days after the second AZD1222 dose. The CDR3, as DNA: TGTGCCAGCAGGGAAGGTGTGAGTACTGAAGCTTTCTTT. Amino acids: CASREGVSTEAFF.